Listed below are T cell receptor beta chains from one sample, sequenced in a study of blood T cell repertoires in COVID-19. Sequenced by immunoSEQ multiplex PCR; TCRdb stores in-frame clones only, minus some. The data show approximately 270,000 clones, approximately 85% seen once. The specimen sequenced was PBMCs or T cells enriched from blood (not recorded which). The origin of the receptors is a woman between 45 and 65 years old who had recovered from COVID-19. Each CDR3 is given with its conserved first and last residue. D genes are given only for firm matches. Clone size is stated in some rows and not others, as once, few, many or a class when expanded.

d_call clone_size j_call v_call cdr3_nt cdr3_aa
- - TRBJ2-7 TRBV13 TGTGCCAGCAGCACCGCCGGGAGAGGCTACGAGCAGTACTTC CASSTAGRGYEQYF
TRBD1 - TRBJ2-3 TRBV30 TGTGCCTGGCGCGACAGGGGACTTCTAGGTACGCAGTATTTT CAWRDRGLLGTQYF
- once TRBJ1-5 TRBV7-3 TGTGCCAGCAGCCCCACGGGGGGGCGCTTTCAGCCCCAGCATTTT CASSPTGGRFQPQHF
- - TRBJ2-7 TRBV7-9 TGTGCCAGCAGCTTACTTGGGGGGGGCTCGTGGGAGCAGTACTTC CASSLLGGGSWEQYF
- - TRBJ1-1 TRBV5-4 TGTGCCAGCAGCTTTGGGAGGGTTCAGGAGACTGAAGCTTTCTTT CASSFGRVQETEAFF
TRBD1 - TRBJ2-3 TRBV5-4 TGTGCCAGCAGCCTGGGACAGACAGATACGCAGTATTTT CASSLGQTDTQYF
TRBD1 - TRBJ1-5 TRBV7-8 TGTGCCAGCAGCTTATTCCAGGGGGTATCTGCGGGTCAGCCCCAGCATTTT CASSLFQGVSAGQPQHF
- - TRBJ2-1 TRBV28 TGTGCCAGCTTTCGGCTAGACTACAATGAGCAGTTCTTC CASFRLDYNEQFF
TRBD1 - TRBJ1-1 TRBV10-3 TGTGCCATCAGTGAGTTTCTGGGGATTCGAGGACAGGGGAACACTGAAGCTTTCTTT CAISEFLGIRGQGNTEAFF
TRBD1 - TRBJ1-4 TRBV28 TGTGCCAGCACTCACCTGACAGGGTCTAATGAAAAACTGTTTTTT CASTHLTGSNEKLFF
- - TRBJ2-3 TRBV5-1 TGCGCCAGCAGCCGGGGTACCTTCGGGACAGATACGCAGTATTTT CASSRGTFGTDTQYF
TRBD2 - TRBJ2-1 TRBV18 TGTGCCAGCTCACCTGGGACTAGCGCCTCCTACAATGAGCAGTTCTTC CASSPGTSASYNEQFF
- - TRBJ2-5 TRBV29-1 TGCAGCGTATCTCAAGAGACCCAGTACTTC CSVSQETQYF
TRBD1 once TRBJ1-3 TRBV6-4 TGTGCCAGCAGTGAGGACAGGGGTAAAGGAAACACCATATATTTT CASSEDRGKGNTIYF
TRBD2 - TRBJ2-2 TRBV7-6 TGTGCCAGCAGCGCCCTACGCGGGGGGCATACCGGGGAGCTGTTTTTT CASSALRGGHTGELFF
TRBD2 - TRBJ2-1 TRBV13 TGTGCCAGCAGCTTAGGTACCGGGACTAGTAGGCCAAATGAGCAGTTCTTC CASSLGTGTSRPNEQFF
- once TRBJ2-1 TRBV6-5 TGTGCCAGCAGTTACGATCCAGGAAGCAATGAGCAGTTCTTC CASSYDPGSNEQFF
- - TRBJ2-5 TRBV10-3 TGTGCCATCAGTGAGAGTCTAGCCCAAGAGACCCAGTACTTC CAISESLAQETQYF
- - TRBJ2-7 TRBV3-1/TRBV3-2 TGTGCCAGCAGCCAAGAAAGAGGCAGGGGGAGGTACGAGCAGTACTTC CASSQERGRGRYEQYF
TRBD2 - TRBJ2-7 TRBV7-2 TGTGCCAGCAGCCGCACTAGCGGGAGCTCCTACGAGCAGTACTTC CASSRTSGSSYEQYF
- - TRBJ1-5 TRBV18 TGTGCCAGCTCACGTGACAGAAATCAGCCCCAGCATTTT CASSRDRNQPQHF
TRBD1 - TRBJ1-6 TRBV10-3 TGTGCCATCAGCTCTGACAGGGGTAATTCACCCCTCCACTTT CAISSDRGNSPLHF
TRBD2 - TRBJ2-3 TRBV5-1 TGCGCCAGCAGCTTCGGACTAGCGGGGGACACAGATACGCAGTATTTT CASSFGLAGDTDTQYF
TRBD2 once TRBJ2-2 TRBV5-5 TGTGCCAGCAGCTTTAGCGGGAGGGCCAACACCGGGGAGCTGTTTTTT CASSFSGRANTGELFF
- - TRBJ2-7 TRBV4-1 TGCGCCAGCAGCCAAGATAGCGAAATGGACGAGCAGTACTTC CASSQDSEMDEQYF
- - TRBJ2-7 TRBV2 TGTGCCAGCAGGAATCGGGGGGCTGGGGAGCAGTACTTC CASRNRGAGEQYF
- once TRBJ1-6 TRBV5-4 TGTGCCAGCAGCTTTGGCGGGTCACCCCTCCACTTT CASSFGGSPLHF
- - TRBJ1-2 TRBV5-5 TGTGCCAGCAGCGACCCTCGGTTGGGGCTTTATGGCTACACCTTC CASSDPRLGLYGYTF
- - TRBJ1-4 TRBV10-3 TGTGCCATCAGTGAAAGGGGATATGAAAAACTGTTTTTT CAISERGYEKLFF
TRBD1 - TRBJ1-2 TRBV20-1 TGCAGTGCTAGTGGATATCAGGGGGCCCAGGGTGGCTACACCTTC CSASGYQGAQGGYTF
TRBD1 - TRBJ2-7 TRBV28 TGTGCCAGCAGTTTAGTGACAGGGGCTTACTACGAGCAGTACTTC CASSLVTGAYYEQYF
TRBD1 - TRBJ1-1 TRBV9 TGTGCCAGCAGCCGGAGGGGGCGCTCGGACACTGAAGCTTTCTTT CASSRRGRSDTEAFF
- - TRBJ2-3 TRBV7-9 TGTGCCAGCAGCTTCGGGGGCGGAGCGGGACGTACAGATACGCAGTATTTT CASSFGGGAGRTDTQYF
TRBD2 - TRBJ2-3 TRBV24-1 TGTGCCACCAGTGCTGCCCCGACTAGCGGGAGGGCTGATACGCAGTATTTT CATSAAPTSGRADTQYF
- many TRBJ1-5 TRBV27 TGTGCCAGCAGCCCGATCCGGACAGTAGGAGTAAATCAGCCCCAGCATTTT CASSPIRTVGVNQPQHF
TRBD1 - TRBJ1-4 TRBV7-9 TGTGCCAGCAGCCCAGAAGGGGGCTGGGATGAAAAACTGTTTTTT CASSPEGGWDEKLFF
- - TRBJ1-5 TRBV6-1 TGTGCCAGCAGTGAAGCGGCAGGAGGGCATCAGCCCCAGCATTTT CASSEAAGGHQPQHF